The T cell receptor (beta chain) described here comes from a study of cytomegalovirus exposure and HLA in healthy donors. Study-level results: Most subjects' HLA-A and HLA-B alleles were reportedly predicted from TCR beta sequences. For most TCR beta V segments, an earlier analysis put the productive rate at about 87% or about 30% of the time. A later analysis linked around 17,000 TCR beta sequences to HLA alleles at 0.05 false discovery rate.

Each donor was healthy, and each was a bone marrow donor. Per the germline V gene, CDR1 is SGHTA and CDR2 is FQGTGA. Trimming at V came to 1 base and at J to 2 bases, leaving 8 bases not matched to a gene. The CDR3 is made up of 17 amino acids. Note on this clone: Antigen unknown.

Researchers ran the PCR with 60 Vbeta and 13 Jbeta primers. Data came from immunoSEQ multiplex PCR; TCRdb stores just in-frame clones and leaves some out. The sample yields 130,000 or so clones, roughly 77% seen once. The sample was PBMCs. The sequence was collected from a man aged 40-49 years in good health and CMV-seronegative. The chain is built from TRBV7-3 and TRBJ2-1; 7 nucleotides align to TRBD2. CDR3 in DNA: TGTGCCAGCAGCTTAAGAAGTAGGGCGGGGGCCTACAATGAGCAGTTCTTC. Translating it yields CASSLRSRAGAYNEQFF.